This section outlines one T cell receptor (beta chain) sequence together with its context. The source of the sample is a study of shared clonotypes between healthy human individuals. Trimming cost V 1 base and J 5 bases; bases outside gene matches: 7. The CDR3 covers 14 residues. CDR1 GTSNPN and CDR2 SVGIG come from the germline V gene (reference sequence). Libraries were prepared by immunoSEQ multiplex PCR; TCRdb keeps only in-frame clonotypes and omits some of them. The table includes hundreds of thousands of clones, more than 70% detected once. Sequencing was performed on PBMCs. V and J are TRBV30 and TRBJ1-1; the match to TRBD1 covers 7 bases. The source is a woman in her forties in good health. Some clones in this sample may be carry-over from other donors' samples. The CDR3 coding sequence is TGTGCCTGGAGTGCCGGACAGGTTAGAACTGAAGCTTTCTTT. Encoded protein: CAWSAGQVRTEAFF.